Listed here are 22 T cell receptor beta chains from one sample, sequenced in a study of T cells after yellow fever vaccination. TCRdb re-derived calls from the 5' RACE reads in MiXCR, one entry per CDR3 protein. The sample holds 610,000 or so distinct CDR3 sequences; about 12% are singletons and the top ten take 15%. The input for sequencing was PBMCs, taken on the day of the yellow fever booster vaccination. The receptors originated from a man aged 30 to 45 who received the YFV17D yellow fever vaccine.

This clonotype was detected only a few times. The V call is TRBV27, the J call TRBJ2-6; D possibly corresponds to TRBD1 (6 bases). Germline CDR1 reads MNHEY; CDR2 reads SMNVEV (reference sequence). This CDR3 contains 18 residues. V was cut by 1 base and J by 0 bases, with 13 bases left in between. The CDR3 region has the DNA TGTGCCAGCAGTTTATTTAGGACAGTGTCCTCTGGGGCCAACGTCCTGACTTTC. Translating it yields CASSLFRTVSSGANVLTF. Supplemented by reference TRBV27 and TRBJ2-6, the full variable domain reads EAQVTQNPRYLITVTGKKLTVTCSQNMNHEYMSWYRQDPGLGLRQIYYSMNVEVTDKGDVPEGYKVSRKEKRNFPLILESPSPNQTSLYFCASSLFRTVSSGANVLTFGAGSRLTVL.

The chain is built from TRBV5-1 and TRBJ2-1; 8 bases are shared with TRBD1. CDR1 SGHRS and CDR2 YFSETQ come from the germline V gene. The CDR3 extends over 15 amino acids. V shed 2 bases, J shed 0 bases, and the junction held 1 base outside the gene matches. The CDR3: CASSFTGGSYNEQFF. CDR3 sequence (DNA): TGCGCCAGCAGCTTTACAGGGGGCTCCTACAATGAGCAGTTCTTC.

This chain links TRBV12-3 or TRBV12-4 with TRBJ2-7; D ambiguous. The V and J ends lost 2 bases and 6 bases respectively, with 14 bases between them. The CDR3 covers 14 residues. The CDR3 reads CASSLTEVPSEQYF. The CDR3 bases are TGTGCCAGCAGTTTAACCGAGGTCCCCAGCGAGCAGTACTTC.

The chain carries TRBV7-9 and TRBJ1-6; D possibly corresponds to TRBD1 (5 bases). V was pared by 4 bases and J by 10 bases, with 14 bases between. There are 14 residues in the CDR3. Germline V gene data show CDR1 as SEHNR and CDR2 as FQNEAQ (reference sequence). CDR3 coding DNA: TGTGCCAGCAGCTCGAGGGGTCTCGGATCACCCCTCCACTTT. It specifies CASSSRGLGSPLHF.

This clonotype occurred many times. The DNA of the CDR3 is TGTGCCTGGAGACGATCGGGGGGGATGCTCTATGGCTACACCTTC. It yields the protein CAWRRSGGMLYGYTF. The V call is TRBV30, the J call TRBJ1-2, with D perhaps matching TRBD1 (5 bases). Trimming cost V 3 bases and J 4 bases, with 18 bases left between them. The CDR3 contains 15 residues. Germline V lookup: CDR1 GTSNPN, CDR2 SVGIG (reference sequence). The whole variable domain, remainder taken from reference TRBV30 and TRBJ1-2, is SQTIHQWPATLVQPVGSPLSLECTVEGTSNPNLYWYRQAAGRGLQLLFYSVGIGQISSEVPQNLSASRPQDRQFILSSKKLLLSDSGFYLCAWRRSGGMLYGYTFGSGTRLTVV.

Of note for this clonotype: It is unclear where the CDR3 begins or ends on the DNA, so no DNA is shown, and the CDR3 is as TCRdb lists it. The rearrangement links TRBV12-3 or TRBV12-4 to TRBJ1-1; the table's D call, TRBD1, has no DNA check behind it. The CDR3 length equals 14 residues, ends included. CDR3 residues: CASSFVGGGTEDFF.

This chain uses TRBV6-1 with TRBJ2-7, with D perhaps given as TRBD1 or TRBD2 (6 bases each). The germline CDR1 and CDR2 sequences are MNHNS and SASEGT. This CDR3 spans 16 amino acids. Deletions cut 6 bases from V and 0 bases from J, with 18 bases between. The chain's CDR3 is CASSPGAGHISYEQYF. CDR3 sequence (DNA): TGTGCCAGCAGCCCCGGTGCGGGACACATCTCCTACGAGCAGTACTTC.

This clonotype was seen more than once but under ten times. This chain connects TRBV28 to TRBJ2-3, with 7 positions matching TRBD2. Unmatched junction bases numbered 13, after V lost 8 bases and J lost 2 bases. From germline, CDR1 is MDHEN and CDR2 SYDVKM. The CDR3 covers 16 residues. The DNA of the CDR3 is TGTGCCAGCCTCAGCCAGGGCGGGAGCTCCACAGATACGCAGTATTTT. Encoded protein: CASLSQGGSSTDTQYF.

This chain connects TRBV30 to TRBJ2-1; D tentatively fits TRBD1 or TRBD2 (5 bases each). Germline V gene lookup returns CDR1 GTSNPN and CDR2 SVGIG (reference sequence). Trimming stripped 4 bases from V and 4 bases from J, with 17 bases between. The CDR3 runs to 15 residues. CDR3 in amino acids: CAWIRGTRPYNEQFF. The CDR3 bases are TGTGCCTGGATACGGGGCACCCGCCCTTACAATGAGCAGTTCTTC.

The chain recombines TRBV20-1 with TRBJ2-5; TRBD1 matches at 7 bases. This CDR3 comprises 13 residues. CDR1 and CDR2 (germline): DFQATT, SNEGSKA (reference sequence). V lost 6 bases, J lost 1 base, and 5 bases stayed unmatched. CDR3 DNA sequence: TGCAGTGCATCGACAGGGCGCCAAGAGACCCAGTACTTC. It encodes CSASTGRQETQYF.

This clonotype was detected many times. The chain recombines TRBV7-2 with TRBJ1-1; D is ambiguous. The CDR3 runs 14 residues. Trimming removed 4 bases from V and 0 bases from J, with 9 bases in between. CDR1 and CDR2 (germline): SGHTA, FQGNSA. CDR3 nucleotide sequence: TGTGCCAGCAGCTCCTGGGCCTTGAACACTGAAGCTTTCTTT. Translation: CASSSWALNTEAFF.

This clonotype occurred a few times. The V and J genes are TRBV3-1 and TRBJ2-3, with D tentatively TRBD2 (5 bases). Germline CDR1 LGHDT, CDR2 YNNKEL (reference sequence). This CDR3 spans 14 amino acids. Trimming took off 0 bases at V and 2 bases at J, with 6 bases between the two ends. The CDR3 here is CASSQEEATDTQYF. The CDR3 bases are TGTGCCAGCAGCCAAGAGGAGGCCACAGATACGCAGTATTTT.

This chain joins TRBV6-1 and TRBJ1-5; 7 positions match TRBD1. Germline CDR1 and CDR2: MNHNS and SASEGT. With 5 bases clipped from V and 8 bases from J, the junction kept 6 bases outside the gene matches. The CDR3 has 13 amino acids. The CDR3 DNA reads TGTGCCAGCAGTCGAGGGGGCGCCGAGCCCCAGCATTTT. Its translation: CASSRGGAEPQHF.

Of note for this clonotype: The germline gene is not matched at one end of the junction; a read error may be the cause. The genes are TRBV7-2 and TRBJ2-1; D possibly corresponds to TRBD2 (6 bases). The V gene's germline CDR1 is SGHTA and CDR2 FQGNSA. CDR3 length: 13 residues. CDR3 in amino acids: CASSLDGGTPIIF. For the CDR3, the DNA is TGTGCCAGCAGCTTAGATGGCGGGACGCCGATCATCTTC.

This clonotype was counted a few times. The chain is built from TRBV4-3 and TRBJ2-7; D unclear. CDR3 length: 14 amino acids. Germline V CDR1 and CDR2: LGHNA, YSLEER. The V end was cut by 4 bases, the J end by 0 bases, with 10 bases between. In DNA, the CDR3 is TGCGCCAGCAGCCGGACGGAAAGCTCCTACGAGCAGTACTTC. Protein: CASSRTESSYEQYF.

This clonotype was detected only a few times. The CDR3 nucleotides read TGTGCCACCAGCAGAGGCCGGACAGGGGGCTATGGCTACACCTTC. Protein sequence: CATSRGRTGGYGYTF. The chain couples TRBV15 to TRBJ1-2; 10 bases are shared with TRBD1. The CDR3 length is 15 residues. V trimming: 1 base; J trimming: 4 bases; junction bases outside the gene matches: 3. Germline V gives CDR1 LNHNV, CDR2 YYDKDF (reference sequence).

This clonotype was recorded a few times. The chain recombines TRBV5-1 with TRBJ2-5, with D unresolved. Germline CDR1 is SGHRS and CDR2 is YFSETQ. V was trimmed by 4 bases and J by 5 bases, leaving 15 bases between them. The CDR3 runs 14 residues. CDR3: CASSGNGPPETQYF. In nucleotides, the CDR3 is TGCGCCAGCAGCGGGAATGGTCCCCCGGAGACCCAGTACTTC.

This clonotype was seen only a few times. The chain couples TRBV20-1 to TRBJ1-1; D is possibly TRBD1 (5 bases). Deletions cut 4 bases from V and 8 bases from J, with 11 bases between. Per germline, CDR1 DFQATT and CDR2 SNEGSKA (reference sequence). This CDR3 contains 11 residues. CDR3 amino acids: CSAIRDREAFF. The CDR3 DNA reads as TGCAGTGCTATACGGGACCGCGAAGCTTTCTTT.

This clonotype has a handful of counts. Written as DNA, the CDR3 is TGTGCCAGCACCGGACAGGGGCACCCAGATACGCAGTATTTT. Its protein product is CASTGQGHPDTQYF. The chain carries TRBV7-9 and TRBJ2-3; 9 bases are shared with TRBD1. The V and J ends lost 7 bases and 4 bases, in that order; junction bases with no gene match: 6. Germline loops: CDR1 SEHNR, CDR2 FQNEAQ (reference sequence). The CDR3 length is 14 residues.

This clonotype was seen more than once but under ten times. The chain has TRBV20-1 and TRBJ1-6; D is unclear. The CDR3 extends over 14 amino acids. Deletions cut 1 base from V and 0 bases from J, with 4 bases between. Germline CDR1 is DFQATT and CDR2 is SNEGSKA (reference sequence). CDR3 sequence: CSARGSSYNSPLHF. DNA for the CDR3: TGCAGTGCTAGAGGGAGCTCCTATAATTCACCCCTCCACTTT.

The CDR3 sequence: CASSQSRGAPYF. In nucleotides, the CDR3 is TGCGCCAGCAGTCAATCGCGGGGGGCACCGTACTTC. The chain uses TRBV23-1 and TRBJ2-5; TRBD2 agrees at 8 bases. TRBV23-1 is classed as an ORF, of uncertain function. This CDR3 is built from 12 residues. Unmatched junction bases numbered 4, after V lost 0 bases and J lost 13 bases.

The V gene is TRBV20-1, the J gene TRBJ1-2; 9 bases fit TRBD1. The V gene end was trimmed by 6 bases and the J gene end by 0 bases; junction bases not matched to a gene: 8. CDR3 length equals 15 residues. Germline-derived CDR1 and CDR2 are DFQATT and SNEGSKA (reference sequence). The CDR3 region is CSATGQGGANYGYTF. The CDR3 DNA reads TGCAGTGCCACGGGACAGGGAGGGGCTAACTATGGCTACACCTTC.